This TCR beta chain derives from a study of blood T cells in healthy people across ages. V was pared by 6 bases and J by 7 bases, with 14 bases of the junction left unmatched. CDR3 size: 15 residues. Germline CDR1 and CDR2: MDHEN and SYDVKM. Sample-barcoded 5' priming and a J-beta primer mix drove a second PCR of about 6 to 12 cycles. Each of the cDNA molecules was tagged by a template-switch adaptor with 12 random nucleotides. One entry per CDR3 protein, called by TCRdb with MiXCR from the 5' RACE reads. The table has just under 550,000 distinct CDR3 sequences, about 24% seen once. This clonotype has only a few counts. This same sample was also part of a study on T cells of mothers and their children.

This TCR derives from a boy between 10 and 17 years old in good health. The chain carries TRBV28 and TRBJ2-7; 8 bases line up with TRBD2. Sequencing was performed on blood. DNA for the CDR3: TGTGCCAGCAGCCCACCCCCAGCGGGAGAGAATGAGCAGTACTTC. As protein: CASSPPPAGENEQYF.